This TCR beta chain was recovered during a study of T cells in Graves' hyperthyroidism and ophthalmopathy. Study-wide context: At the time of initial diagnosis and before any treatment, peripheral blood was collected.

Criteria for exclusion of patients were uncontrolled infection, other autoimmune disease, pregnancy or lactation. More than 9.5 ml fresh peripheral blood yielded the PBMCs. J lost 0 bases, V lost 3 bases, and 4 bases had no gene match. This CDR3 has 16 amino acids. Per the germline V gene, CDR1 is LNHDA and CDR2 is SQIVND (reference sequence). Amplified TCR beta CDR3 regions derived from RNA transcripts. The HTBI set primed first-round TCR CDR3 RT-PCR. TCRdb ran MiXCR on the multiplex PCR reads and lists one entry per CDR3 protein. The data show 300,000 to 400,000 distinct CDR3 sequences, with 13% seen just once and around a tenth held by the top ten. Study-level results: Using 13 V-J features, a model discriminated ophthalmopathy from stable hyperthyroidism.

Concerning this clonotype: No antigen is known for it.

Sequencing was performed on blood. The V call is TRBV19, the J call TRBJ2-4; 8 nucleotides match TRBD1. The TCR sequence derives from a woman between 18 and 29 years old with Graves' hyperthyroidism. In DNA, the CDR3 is TGTGCCAGTAGTATCCGGACAGGGAGAGCCAAAAACATTCAGTACTTC. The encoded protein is CASSIRTGRAKNIQYF.